This entry lists 4 T cell receptor beta chains sequenced from one sample in a study of cytomegalovirus exposure and HLA in healthy donors. The study ran its PCR with 60 Vbeta and 13 Jbeta primers. Some clones are missing from TCRdb's copy, which holds only in-frame ones; the method was immunoSEQ multiplex PCR. Its clone listing holds more than 110,000 clones. Sequenced material: PBMCs. These TCRs come from a man aged 40-49 years in good health and CMV-seronegative.

The chain uses TRBV9 and TRBJ2-7, with a possible D match to TRBD1 (5 bases). V dropped 0 bases and J dropped 6 bases, with 10 bases sitting between them. This CDR3 is 13 amino acids long. Germline V lookup: CDR1 SGDLS, CDR2 YYNGEE. CDR3 sequence (DNA): TGTGCCAGCAGCGTAGACCCCGACAGCGAGCAGTACTTC. Its translation is CASSVDPDSEQYF.

The chain recombines TRBV11-3 with TRBJ2-1; TRBD1 matches 8 bases. Germline V gene sequence: CDR1 SGHNT, CDR2 YENEEA. Trimming at V came to 4 bases and at J to 4 bases, leaving 6 bases not matched to a gene. There are 15 residues in the CDR3. CDR3 nucleotides: TGTGCCAGCAGCTCACGACAGGGGAAGTACAATGAGCAGTTCTTC. Translating gives CASSSRQGKYNEQFF.

The J gene is TRBJ1-1, the V gene TRBV5-6, with TRBD1 matching 10 bases. V was clipped by 0 bases and J by 0 bases; unmatched bases: 5. The germline gives CDR1 SGHDT, CDR2 YYEEEE. This CDR3 comprises 17 residues. Written as DNA, the CDR3 is TGTGCCAGCAGCTTGGTGGGACAGGGGAGGGTGAACACTGAAGCTTTCTTT. It encodes CASSLVGQGRVNTEAFF.

Concerning this clone itself: Other nucleotide sequences from this sample produce the same CDR3. The chain couples TRBV6-5 to TRBJ1-5; D is unclear. Deletions cut 0 bases from V and 4 bases from J, with 7 bases between. The CDR3 has 14 amino acids. Germline V CDR1 and CDR2: MNHEY, SVGAGI. In nucleotides, the CDR3 is TGTGCCAGCAGTTACTCAGGAGGGAATCAGCCCCAGCATTTT. Protein product: CASSYSGGNQPQHF.